One sample yielded the 29 T cell receptor beta chains listed below, sequenced in a study of T-cell memory formation after mild COVID-19. TCRdb passed the 5' RACE reads through MiXCR, listing each CDR3 protein once. This sample has 300,000 to 400,000 distinct CDR3 sequences, with around 30% found just once. What was sequenced was PBMCs or a T cell subset sorted from them (not recorded which). The receptors were sampled from an adult woman who had mild COVID-19 (a few samples of this study predate the infection). Cell type and time point are not known.

This clonotype appeared a few times. V usage is TRBV7-9 and J usage is TRBJ1-1; 9 nucleotides align to TRBD1. The CDR3 runs 16 residues. CDR1 SEHNR and CDR2 FQNEAQ come from the germline V gene (reference sequence). The J segment lost 0 bases and the V segment lost 3 bases, leaving 5 bases of the junction unmatched. CDR3 nucleotide sequence: TGTGCCAGCAGCTTTGGGACAGGGATCATGAACACTGAAGCTTTCTTT. It specifies CASSFGTGIMNTEAFF.

In its sample, this clonotype was seen a few times. The V call is TRBV7-9, the J call TRBJ2-1; D ambiguous. The CDR3 is 15 amino acids. CDR1 is SEHNR, CDR2 FQNEAQ, per germline (reference sequence). The ends were cut back, 1 base at V and 5 bases at J, with 12 bases in the middle. CDR3 loop: CASSLGLFLNNEQFF. DNA of the CDR3: TGTGCCAGCAGCTTAGGCCTATTCCTAAACAATGAGCAGTTCTTC.

The CDR3 is CASSFGPNSPLHF. The CDR3 nucleotides read TGTGCCAGCAGTTTTGGACCCAATTCACCCCTCCACTTT. The chain employs TRBV12-3 or TRBV12-4 and TRBJ1-6; no definite D call. V lost 3 bases and J lost 7, with 7 bases in between. The length of the CDR3 is 13 residues.

This chain joins TRBV12-3 or TRBV12-4 and TRBJ2-6; D is ambiguous. This CDR3 is built from 13 residues. V gave up 10 bases and J gave up 2 bases, with 9 bases separating them. This CDR3 reads CATRVAGANVLTF. The DNA of the CDR3 is TGTGCCACCCGGGTGGCTGGGGCCAACGTCCTGACTTTC.

This rearrangement joins TRBV24-1 to TRBJ2-7; D is possibly TRBD1 (6 bases). The germline V gene has CDR1 KGHDR and CDR2 SFDVKD. The CDR3 runs to 13 residues. Trimming removed 4 bases at V and 5 bases at J, with 11 bases between. CDR3 DNA sequence: TGTGCCACCAGTGAGCCCACAGGGAACGAGCAGTACTTC. Protein sequence: CATSEPTGNEQYF.

The table lists this clonotype with a few counts. The chain employs TRBV6-2 or TRBV6-3 and TRBJ2-1, with 9 bases aligning to TRBD2. J gave up 3 bases and V 4 bases, and 4 bases lay outside the gene matches. Per germline, CDR1 MNHEY and CDR2 SVGEGT. The CDR3 is 15 residues long. CDR3 nucleotide sequence: TGTGCCAGCAGTTCGGCTAGCGGGAACTACAATGAGCAGTTCTTC. This translates into CASSSASGNYNEQFF.

This clonotype was counted only a few times. V gene TRBV5-1 combines with J gene TRBJ2-1, with 14 bases that match TRBD2. The J segment lost 5 bases and the V segment lost 3 bases, leaving 4 bases of the junction unmatched. This CDR3 has 16 amino acids. In germline, CDR1 is SGHRS, CDR2 YFSETQ. This chain's CDR3 is CASSWGLAGADNEQFF. The DNA of the CDR3 is TGCGCCAGCAGCTGGGGACTAGCGGGGGCAGACAATGAGCAGTTCTTC.

The chain links TRBV18 to TRBJ2-7, with D perhaps matching TRBD1 (6 bases). The germline gives CDR1 KGHSH, CDR2 LQKENI. The CDR3 length is 12 residues. Trimming stripped 5 bases from V and 3 bases from J, with 8 bases between. The CDR3 DNA reads as TGTGCCAGCTCAGTAGGGGGCTACGAGCAGTACTTC. This codes for CASSVGGYEQYF.

In its sample, this clonotype ranks as medium-sized. V is TRBV5-5 and J is TRBJ2-1, with D unresolved. The CDR3 is 13 residues long. CDR1 SGHKS and CDR2 YYEKEE come from the germline V gene (reference sequence). Between the trimmed V and J ends, which lost 1 base and 9 bases, there was a span of 11 bases. CDR3 loop: CASSLPTSGEQFF. The CDR3 nucleotides are TGTGCCAGCAGCTTGCCCACCTCGGGTGAGCAGTTCTTC.

V and J are TRBV27 and TRBJ2-1, with a weak D call TRBD2 (5 bases). V lost 5 bases and J lost 0, with 14 bases in between. The CDR3 covers 16 residues. Germline CDR1 reads MNHEY; CDR2 reads SMNVEV (reference sequence). CDR3 protein: CASSPLASSSYNEQFF. CDR3 coding DNA: TGTGCCAGCAGTCCCCTAGCAAGTAGCTCCTACAATGAGCAGTTCTTC.

J is TRBJ1-2 and V is TRBV20-1; D perhaps matches TRBD1 (5 bases). This CDR3 has 14 amino acids. CDR1 and CDR2 from the germline V gene are DFQATT and SNEGSKA (reference sequence). Trimming stripped 3 bases from V and 3 bases from J, with 14 bases between. In DNA form, the CDR3 reads TGCAGTGCTAGCAAGGGCGTCAGGGACTATGGCTACACCTTC. This codes for CSASKGVRDYGYTF.

This clonotype was detected only a few times. V gene TRBV7-2 combines with J gene TRBJ2-3; 9 bases map to TRBD2. The germline V gene has CDR1 SGHTA and CDR2 FQGNSA. CDR3 length: 15 amino acids. Unmatched junction bases numbered 5, after V lost 1 base and J lost 6 bases. CDR3 sequence reads: CASSLGGRASDTQYF. The CDR3 DNA follows: TGTGCCAGCAGCTTAGGCGGGAGGGCGTCGGATACGCAGTATTTT.

The V and J genes are TRBV20-1 and TRBJ2-1; no firm D call. This CDR3 spans 14 amino acids. The germline V and J ends were trimmed by 3 bases and 2 bases, with 11 bases remaining between them. Germline V CDR1 and CDR2: DFQATT, SNEGSKA (reference sequence). The CDR3 loop is CSASPLEAYNEQFF. The CDR3 bases are TGCAGTGCTAGTCCCCTAGAGGCCTACAATGAGCAGTTCTTC.

The rearrangement links TRBV7-3 to TRBJ2-2, with a tentative D call TRBD1 (6 bases). This CDR3 has 15 amino acids. Germline CDR1 and CDR2: SGHTA and FQGTGA. V gave up 7 bases and J gave up 2 bases, with 14 bases separating them. DNA for the CDR3: TGTGCCAGCACTTATGCACAGGGTAACACCGGGGAGCTGTTTTTT. This encodes CASTYAQGNTGELFF.

The J gene is TRBJ2-1, the V gene TRBV15, with 7 positions matching TRBD2. The CDR3 has 14 amino acids. From germline, CDR1 is LNHNV and CDR2 YYDKDF (reference sequence). V shed 2 bases and J 3 bases; nucleotides not matched to a gene: 1. CDR3 protein: CATSRLADYNEQFF. The DNA of the CDR3 is TGTGCCACCAGCAGACTAGCGGACTACAATGAGCAGTTCTTC.

The J gene is TRBJ1-1, the V gene TRBV15; tentatively, D is TRBD1 (5 bases). The CDR3 covers 15 residues. Germline loops: CDR1 LNHNV, CDR2 YYDKDF (reference sequence). V lost 1 base, J lost 6 bases, and 15 bases lay in between. The chain's CDR3 is CATSRAQERYAEAFF. In DNA form, the CDR3 reads TGTGCCACCAGCAGAGCACAGGAGCGTTACGCTGAAGCTTTCTTT.

This clonotype was seen more than once but under ten times. This chain links TRBV2 with TRBJ2-3; a possible D gene is TRBD2 (5 bases). Trimming took off 4 bases at V and 1 base at J, with 6 bases between the two ends. This CDR3 comprises 13 residues. Germline V CDR1 and CDR2: SNHLY, FYNNEI. Here the CDR3 DNA reads TGTGCCAGCAGTGGGACTCGCACAGATACGCAGTATTTT. It yields the protein CASSGTRTDTQYF.

The rearrangement joins TRBV12-3 or TRBV12-4 to TRBJ2-3; 9 bases map to TRBD2. J was trimmed by 6 bases and V by 6 bases; bases with no gene match: 10. This CDR3 contains 15 residues. CDR3 DNA sequence: TGTGCCAGCAGACCAGTAGCGGGAGCTGGGGATACGCAGTATTTT. Protein sequence: CASRPVAGAGDTQYF.

There are many counts of this clonotype. J is TRBJ2-7 and V is TRBV18; 14 nucleotides agree with TRBD2. The V and J ends lost 3 bases and 2 bases, in that order; junction bases with no gene match: 3. Germline CDR1 KGHSH, CDR2 LQKENI. This CDR3 has 16 amino acids. For the CDR3, the DNA is TGTGCCAGCTCACCCGGACTAGCGGGGGGAACCTACGAGCAGTACTTC. Translation: CASSPGLAGGTYEQYF.

This clonotype was seen a few times. The V and J genes are TRBV20-1 and TRBJ1-5; possible D gene TRBD1, 6 bases. Deletions cut 6 bases from V and 7 bases from J, with 19 bases between. CDR1 and CDR2 (germline): DFQATT, SNEGSKA (reference sequence). The CDR3 runs to 14 residues. Here the CDR3 reads CSASAAQGQQPQHF. The CDR3 DNA sequence: TGCAGTGCCTCGGCCGCACAGGGCCAGCAGCCCCAGCATTTT.

This clonotype was seen repeatedly, ten times or more. This chain uses TRBV12-3 or TRBV12-4 with TRBJ2-5; TRBD1 aligns across 11 bases. Trimming cost V 5 bases and J 5 bases; bases outside gene matches: 4. This CDR3 spans 14 amino acids. The CDR3 coding sequence is TGTGCCAGCAGTCGGACAGGGGGCCGGGAGACCCAGTACTTC. Translated, it gives CASSRTGGRETQYF.

This chain connects TRBV5-1 to TRBJ2-4; D possibly uses TRBD1 or TRBD2 (5 bases each). Trimming took off 3 bases at V and 0 bases at J, with 10 bases between the two ends. The CDR3 is made up of 15 amino acids. Germline V gene sequence: CDR1 SGHRS, CDR2 YFSETQ. The CDR3 loop is CASSWDGLAKNIQYF. DNA of the CDR3: TGCGCCAGCAGCTGGGACGGGTTAGCCAAAAACATTCAGTACTTC.

V and J are TRBV12-3 or TRBV12-4 and TRBJ2-1; TRBD1 aligns across 9 bases. The J segment lost 7 bases and the V segment lost 6 bases, leaving 7 bases of the junction unmatched. This CDR3 comprises 14 residues. The CDR3 DNA is TGTGCCAGCAGCTCCGGGACAGGGACGAATGAGCAGTTCTTC. As protein: CASSSGTGTNEQFF.

This clonotype was seen more than once but under ten times. V and J are TRBV4-1 and TRBJ2-2; D remains unclear. Germline CDR1 and CDR2: MGHRA and YSYEKL. CDR3 length equals 14 residues. The ends were cut back, 1 base at V and 3 bases at J, with 6 bases in the middle. The CDR3 loop reads CASSQARDTGELFF. The CDR3 DNA follows: TGCGCCAGCAGCCAAGCCCGGGACACCGGGGAGCTGTTTTTT.

This clonotype appeared a few times. The chain couples TRBV15 to TRBJ1-1; 9 bases map to TRBD1. This CDR3 contains 16 residues. Looked up from germline, CDR1 is LNHNV and CDR2 is YYDKDF (reference sequence). The ends lost 3 bases at V and 6 bases at J; junction bases unmatched: 11. CDR3 sequence reads: CATSSSTGGYGAEAFF. CDR3 bases: TGTGCCACCAGCAGTAGCACAGGGGGCTACGGGGCTGAAGCTTTCTTT.

This clonotype appeared a few times. The chain employs TRBV5-1 and TRBJ1-2, with 9 bases matching TRBD1. The V segment lost 0 bases and the J segment 7 bases; nucleotides outside the gene matches: 10. CDR1 is SGHRS, CDR2 YFSETQ, per germline. This CDR3 has 16 residues. CDR3 bases: TGCGCCAGCAGCTTGGCCGGTTCTGGGGGACAGGGTGGCTACACCTTC. Protein sequence: CASSLAGSGGQGGYTF. The whole variable domain, filled in from reference TRBV5-1 and TRBJ1-2, reads KAGVTQTPRYLIKTRGQQVTLSCSPISGHRSVSWYQQTPGQGLQFLFEYFSETQRNKGNFPGRFSGRQFSNSRSEMNVSTLELGDSALYLCASSLAGSGGQGGYTFGSGTRLTVV.

This chain joins TRBV7-9 and TRBJ2-3, with 11 positions matching TRBD2. The junction had 16 bases not matched to a gene; V was cut back by 5 bases and J by 3 bases. Germline CDR1 reads SEHNR; CDR2 reads FQNEAQ (reference sequence). The CDR3 is made up of 19 amino acids. The DNA for the CDR3 is TGTGCCAGCAGCCCCGTCATACTAGCGGGGGTTGGTTATACAGATACGCAGTATTTT. Translated: CASSPVILAGVGYTDTQYF.

The genes are TRBV18 and TRBJ2-1, with D possibly being TRBD2 (6 bases). Germline CDR1 KGHSH, CDR2 LQKENI. Trimming removed 6 bases at V and 1 base at J, with 13 bases between. The length of the CDR3 is 15 residues. The CDR3 DNA reads TGTGCCAGCTCCCGTGAGGGACTGTCCTACAATGAGCAGTTCTTC. It codes for CASSREGLSYNEQFF.

This clonotype appeared a few times. The chain employs TRBV19 and TRBJ1-5, with TRBD1 matching 7 bases. This CDR3 comprises 18 residues. Looked up from germline, CDR1 is LNHDA and CDR2 is SQIVND (reference sequence). V lost 3 bases and J lost 0; bases outside the gene matches: 11. The chain's CDR3 is CASSISGQILYSNQPQHF. The CDR3 bases are TGTGCCAGTAGTATTTCGGGACAGATTCTCTATAGCAATCAGCCCCAGCATTTT.